Each of the 19 T cell receptor beta chains below was sequenced from the same sample in a study of T-cell memory formation after mild COVID-19. MiXCR, run by TCRdb on the 5' RACE reads, gives a single entry per CDR3 protein. The sample lists 300,000 or so distinct CDR3 sequences, 15% occurring once. Sequencing was performed on PBMCs or a T cell subset sorted from them (not recorded which). Every receptor here comes from a man younger than 35 who had mild COVID-19 (a few samples of this study predate the infection). Cell type and time point are not known.

The V call is TRBV28, the J call TRBJ1-5; TRBD1 aligns across 10 bases. The CDR3 runs 17 residues. Trimming took 5 bases from V and 2 from J; bases not matched to a gene: 9. CDR1 MDHEN and CDR2 SYDVKM come from the germline V gene. This CDR3 reads CASSIPGTGAGNQPQHF. CDR3 sequence (DNA): TGTGCCAGCAGTATACCCGGGACAGGGGCGGGCAATCAGCCCCAGCATTTT.

In this sample, this clonotype turned up a few times. The chain uses TRBV7-2 and TRBJ1-2, with TRBD1 identical over 7 bases. The CDR3 has 15 residues. Germline trimming cut 6 bases from V and 1 base from J; bases unmatched to any gene: 8. Germline assignment: CDR1 SGHTA and CDR2 FQGNSA. CDR3 sequence (DNA): TGTGCCAGCAGAACATTGCAGGGGGGTAACTATGGCTACACCTTC. Encoded protein: CASRTLQGGNYGYTF.

The sample holds a few counts of this clonotype. The J gene is TRBJ1-1, the V gene TRBV3-1; TRBD1 matches 7 bases. This CDR3 region has 15 residues. J was trimmed by 0 bases and V by 0 bases; bases with no gene match: 1. Germline assignment: CDR1 LGHDT and CDR2 YNNKEL (reference sequence). As DNA, the CDR3 is TGTGCCAGCAGCCAAGAGGGACAGTTGAACACTGAAGCTTTCTTT. Its translation: CASSQEGQLNTEAFF.

This clonotype was seen many times. The gene calls are TRBV7-2 and TRBJ2-5; D gene ambiguous. The CDR3 spans 12 residues. Germline loops: CDR1 SGHTA, CDR2 FQGNSA. V lost 1 base, J lost 9 bases, and 9 bases lay in between. DNA of the CDR3: TGTGCCAGCAGCTTAGAATCTATGGCCCAGTACTTC. Translating gives CASSLESMAQYF.

This clonotype was observed a few times. This chain joins TRBV7-2 and TRBJ2-1, with 8 bases identical to TRBD1. V trimming: 1 base; J trimming: 7 bases; junction bases outside the gene matches: 3. The CDR3 sequence is 14 residues long. Per germline, CDR1 SGHTA and CDR2 FQGNSA. CDR3 DNA sequence: TGTGCCAGCAGCTTAGTTACAGGGGGGAATGAGCAGTTCTTC. This translates into CASSLVTGGNEQFF.

This rearrangement joins TRBV18 to TRBJ1-5; the D is unclear. Germline V CDR1 and CDR2: KGHSH, LQKENI. The CDR3 extends over 15 amino acids. V lost 2 bases and J 3 bases, leaving 11 bases between the germline ends. The DNA for the CDR3 is TGTGCCAGCTCACCAGAGCCCGGGGTCAATCAGCCCCAGCATTTT. Encoded protein: CASSPEPGVNQPQHF.

This chain's CDR3 is CASSGDLSPWYF. The CDR3, as DNA: TGTGCCAGCAGCGGGGACTTGTCCCCGTGGTATTTT. The chain has TRBV2 and TRBJ2-3, with a possible D match to TRBD2 (6 bases). This CDR3 is 12 amino acids long. Germline V gene sequence: CDR1 SNHLY, CDR2 FYNNEI. V was shortened by 6 bases and J by 14 bases, with 18 bases between the two germline ends.

This clonotype was seen more than once but under ten times. The chain is built from TRBV12-3 or TRBV12-4 and TRBJ1-2, with D perhaps matching TRBD1 (5 bases). CDR3 length equals 13 residues. The V end was cut by 7 bases, the J end by 6 bases, with 15 bases between. This CDR3 reads CASTTSGRDGYTF. For the CDR3, the DNA is TGTGCCAGCACCACATCAGGGAGGGATGGCTACACCTTC.

This sequence joins TRBV11-3 and TRBJ2-1; 9 positions match TRBD1. Germline V lookup: CDR1 SGHNT, CDR2 YENEEA. V was clipped by 5 bases and J by 4 bases; unmatched bases: 3. This CDR3 spans 14 amino acids. CDR3 protein: CASSQQGAYNEQFF. The CDR3 DNA reads as TGTGCCAGCAGCCAACAGGGGGCTTACAATGAGCAGTTCTTC. The full variable domain, in which reference TRBV11-3 and TRBJ2-1 provide the parts outside the CDR3, is EAGVVQSPRYKIIEKKQPVAFWCNPISGHNTLYWYLQNLGQGPELLIRYENEEAVDDSQLPKDRFSAERLKGVDSTLKIQPAELGDSAVYLCASSQQGAYNEQFFGPGTRLTVL.

The genes are TRBV12-3 or TRBV12-4 and TRBJ2-2; tentatively, D is TRBD1 or TRBD2 (5 bases each). V was pared by 6 bases and J by 2 bases, with 10 bases between. This CDR3 has 14 amino acids. The DNA for the CDR3 is TGTGCCAGCAGCAGGGACGGAAACACCGGGGAGCTGTTTTTT. Its translation: CASSRDGNTGELFF.

This chain uses TRBV5-1 with TRBJ2-1; either TRBD1 or TRBD2 may supply D (5 bases each). The germline CDR1 and CDR2 sequences are SGHRS and YFSETQ. The CDR3 consists of 15 residues. Trimming took off 0 bases at V and 3 bases at J, with 10 bases between the two ends. The DNA of the CDR3 is TGCGCCAGCAGCTTGGGGCAGGGAGTCTACAATGAGCAGTTCTTC. Translation gives CASSLGQGVYNEQFF. The full variable domain, its missing parts supplied by reference TRBV5-1 and TRBJ2-1, is KAGVTQTPRYLIKTRGQQVTLSCSPISGHRSVSWYQQTPGQGLQFLFEYFSETQRNKGNFPGRFSGRQFSNSRSEMNVSTLELGDSALYLCASSLGQGVYNEQFFGPGTRLTVL.

The chain joins TRBV10-3 to TRBJ2-3; 11 nucleotides align to TRBD1. J gave up 5 bases and V 6 bases, and 7 bases lay outside the gene matches. The length of the CDR3 is 15 residues. Germline V gives CDR1 ENHRY, CDR2 SYGVKD. CDR3 nucleotides: TGTGCCATCAGAAGGACAGGGGGCGGTGGAGATACGCAGTATTTT. Its protein is CAIRRTGGGGDTQYF.

This clonotype has more than one count but fewer than ten. The chain uses TRBV5-4 and TRBJ2-5; TRBD2 is a possible D gene (7 bases). Trimming removed 1 base at V and 5 bases at J, with 12 bases between. Germline loops: CDR1 SGHNT, CDR2 YYREEE (reference sequence). This CDR3 region has 14 residues. CDR3 nucleotides: TGTGCCAGCAGCTTGTGGGGGGGCGGTGAGACCCAGTACTTC. Amino acid sequence: CASSLWGGGETQYF.

This chain links TRBV7-3 with TRBJ2-1; TRBD2 matches 12 bases. The CDR3 contains 16 residues. The germline V gene encodes CDR1 SGHTA and CDR2 FQGTGA. Unmatched junction bases numbered 8, after V lost 2 bases and J lost 9 bases. The CDR3 DNA sequence: TGTGCCAGCAGCTTAGCTCGGACTAGCGGGGTCTCTGAGCAGTTCTTC. Protein product: CASSLARTSGVSEQFF. Using reference TRBV7-3 and TRBJ2-1 for the parts outside the CDR3, the full variable domain is GAGVSQTPSNKVTEKGKYVELRCDPISGHTALYWYRQSLGQGPEFLIYFQGTGAADDSGLPNDRFFAVRPEGSVSTLKIQRTERGDSAVYLCASSLARTSGVSEQFFGPGTRLTVL.

The gene calls are TRBV11-2 and TRBJ2-5, with unresolved D. V was trimmed by 5 bases and J by 1 base, leaving 11 bases between them. Germline CDR1 is SGHAT and CDR2 is FQNNGV. The CDR3 covers 14 residues. CDR3 nucleotide sequence: TGTGCCAGCAGCCCCAGCCCTAGCCAAGAGACCCAGTACTTC. It translates to CASSPSPSQETQYF.

The V gene is TRBV7-9, the J gene TRBJ2-3; D unclear. V was shortened by 7 bases and J by 6 bases, with 8 bases between the two germline ends. CDR1 and CDR2 from the germline V gene are SEHNR and FQNEAQ (reference sequence). This CDR3 has 11 amino acids. As DNA, the CDR3 is TGTGCCAGCACTGGTGTGGATACGCAGTATTTT. Translated: CASTGVDTQYF.

This clonotype has a handful of counts. DNA of the CDR3: TGTGCCAGCAGTCCAGGCTGGGACCAGCCGAACACAGATACGCAGTATTTT. As protein: CASSPGWDQPNTDTQYF. This chain links TRBV12-3 or TRBV12-4 with TRBJ2-3, with D perhaps given as TRBD1 or TRBD2 (5 bases each). This CDR3 spans 17 amino acids. V lost 5 bases to trimming and J lost 2 bases, with 20 bases between them.

This chain connects TRBV6-6 to TRBJ1-5; unclear D gene. Trimming stripped 0 bases from V and 11 bases from J, with 8 bases between. Per germline, CDR1 MNHNY and CDR2 SVGAGI (reference sequence). The CDR3 spans 12 residues. DNA of the CDR3: TGTGCCAGCAGTTACTCGGGAGCGGCCCAGCATTTT. This encodes CASSYSGAAQHF.

V is TRBV4-3 and J is TRBJ2-5; D is possibly TRBD1 (6 bases). The CDR3 runs 14 residues. The V end was cut by 0 bases, the J end by 5 bases, with 10 bases between. The germline V gene encodes CDR1 LGHNA and CDR2 YSLEER. The CDR3 nucleotides read TGCGCCAGCAGCCAAGATTGGGGGCGGGAGACCCAGTACTTC. Amino acids: CASSQDWGRETQYF.